This passage covers 23 T cell receptor beta chains from one sample sequenced in a study of T cell responses to AZD1222 COVID-19 vaccine. Using immunoSEQ multiplex PCR, the repertoire was profiled, and TCRdb retains in-frame clones only, with some absent. The data hold around 130,000 clones, with roughly 93% observed a single time. Material: peripheral blood, obtained on day 0 of AZD1222 vaccination. The receptors come from an adult in good health.

V is TRBV12-1 and J is TRBJ1-1. TRBV12-1 is shown as a pseudogene. The CDR3 runs 17 residues. The CDR3 DNA is TGTGCCAGCAGCTCGATATTCAAACGGGAGATGAACACTGAAGCTTTCTTT. This gives the protein CASSSIFKREMNTEAFF.

The table lists this clone with a count of one. This chain connects TRBV9 to TRBJ1-1; D remains unclear. Germline CDR1 reads SGDLS; CDR2 reads YYNGEE. The CDR3 extends over 18 amino acids. The V and J ends lost 1 base and 1 base respectively, with 20 bases between them. Here the CDR3 reads CASSVTAAGSRQNTEAFF. CDR3 sequence (DNA): TGTGCCAGCAGCGTAACGGCGGCAGGTTCTCGTCAGAACACTGAAGCTTTCTTT.

V and J are TRBV4-2 and TRBJ1-3; unclear D gene. Trimming stripped 1 base from V and 2 bases from J, with 15 bases between. Germline V gene data show CDR1 as LGHNA and CDR2 as YNFKEQ. The CDR3 is 17 amino acids. CDR3 region: CASSQVDRLDPGNTIYF. The CDR3 region has the DNA TGTGCCAGCAGCCAAGTTGATCGACTAGACCCTGGAAACACCATATATTTT.

Here the CDR3 DNA reads TGCGCCAGCAGCCAAGAACCGAACTCGAACACCGGGGAGCTGTTTTTT. Translating gives CASSQEPNSNTGELFF. The chain couples TRBV4-3 to TRBJ2-2; D is undetermined. Trimming took off 0 bases at V and 0 bases at J, with 8 bases between the two ends. CDR3 length equals 16 residues. CDR1 is LGHNA, CDR2 YSLEER, per germline.

The chain uses TRBV6-6 and TRBJ2-3; 9 positions agree with TRBD1. Germline lookup yields CDR1 MNHNY and CDR2 SVGAGI (reference sequence). This CDR3 is 14 amino acids long. The trim removed 6 bases at V and 4 bases at J, leaving 5 bases unmatched. DNA for the CDR3: TGTGCCAGCAGCCAGGGACAGGGTTCAGATACGCAGTATTTT. This sequence encodes CASSQGQGSDTQYF.

DNA for the CDR3: TGCAGCGCAACTAGCGGGAGAGCTACAGATACGCAGTATTTT. This codes for CSATSGRATDTQYF. The V gene is TRBV29-1, the J gene TRBJ2-3; TRBD2 aligns across 11 bases. This CDR3 is 14 amino acids long. Germline trimming cut 7 bases from V and 3 bases from J; bases unmatched to any gene: 6. Germline CDR1 and CDR2: SQVTM and ANQGSEA.

V gene TRBV12-3 or TRBV12-4 combines with J gene TRBJ1-3; a weak D match, TRBD1 (6 bases). Trimming stripped 6 bases from V and 6 bases from J, with 12 bases between. The CDR3 length is 13 residues. Written as DNA, the CDR3 is TGTGCCAGCAGCACAGGGAGGATAAACACCATATATTTT. Protein product: CASSTGRINTIYF.

In this sample, this clone turned up a few times. The V gene is TRBV18, the J gene TRBJ1-2; 7 nucleotides agree with TRBD1. Per the germline V gene, CDR1 is KGHSH and CDR2 is LQKENI. The CDR3 totals 13 residues. The V gene end was trimmed by 1 base and the J gene end by 4 bases; junction bases not matched to a gene: 0. CDR3 in amino acids: CASSPRQGYGYTF. In nucleotides, the CDR3 is TGTGCCAGCTCACCACGACAGGGCTATGGCTACACCTTC.

This chain uses TRBV7-8 with TRBJ1-5; perhaps TRBD1 as D (6 bases). Looked up from germline, CDR1 is SGHVS and CDR2 is FQNEAQ. The CDR3 length is 14 residues. The germline V and J ends were trimmed by 5 bases and 7 bases, with 15 bases remaining between them. This chain's CDR3 is CASSHWTEKQPQHF. CDR3 nucleotides: TGTGCCAGCAGCCACTGGACAGAAAAACAGCCCCAGCATTTT. The variable domain in full, completed from reference TRBV7-8 and TRBJ1-5, reads GAGVSQSPRYKVAKRGQDVALRCDPISGHVSLFWYQQALGQGPEFLTYFQNEAQLDKSGLPSDRFFAERPEGSVSTLKIQRTQQEDSAVYLCASSHWTEKQPQHFGDGTRLSIL.

V is TRBV6-1 and J is TRBJ1-2; maybe TRBD1 (5 bases). The germline V and J ends were trimmed by 0 bases and 7 bases, with 12 bases remaining between them. This CDR3 comprises 14 residues. Germline V lookup: CDR1 MNHNS, CDR2 SASEGT. CDR3 loop: CASSEAQRGGGYTF. DNA of the CDR3: TGTGCCAGCAGTGAAGCGCAGAGGGGTGGTGGCTACACCTTC.

The CDR3 DNA sequence: TGTGCCACCCGACAGGGGCTTGTTGAGCAGTACTTC. This encodes CATRQGLVEQYF. V gene TRBV24-1 combines with J gene TRBJ2-7; 8 bases agree with TRBD1. V shed 9 bases and J 7 bases; nucleotides not matched to a gene: 7. This CDR3 region has 12 residues. Germline V CDR1 and CDR2: KGHDR, SFDVKD.

The rearrangement joins TRBV19 to TRBJ2-2; 8 nucleotides align to TRBD1. The CDR3 runs 14 residues. The germline CDR1 and CDR2 sequences are LNHDA and SQIVND (reference sequence). Trimming at V came to 4 bases and at J to 8 bases, leaving 6 bases not matched to a gene. The CDR3 sequence is CASSSDRGPGELFF. In DNA, the CDR3 is TGTGCCAGTAGTAGTGACAGGGGACCGGGGGAGCTGTTTTTT.

The chain carries TRBV24-1 and TRBJ2-3; D remains ambiguous. The germline CDR1 and CDR2 sequences are KGHDR and SFDVKD. CDR3 length: 13 residues. V was cut by 2 bases and J by 3 bases, with 5 bases left in between. For the CDR3, the DNA is TGTGCCACCAGTGATTGGGAAACAGATACGCAGTATTTT. Translating it yields CATSDWETDTQYF.

This chain uses TRBV19 with TRBJ2-7; TRBD1 agrees at 7 bases. Germline CDR1 is LNHDA and CDR2 is SQIVND (reference sequence). There are 14 residues in the CDR3. Trimming took 3 bases from V and 3 from J; bases not matched to a gene: 5. CDR3 residues: CASSIYRDSYEQYF. CDR3 bases: TGTGCCAGTAGTATCTACCGGGACAGCTACGAGCAGTACTTC.

Only one count was recorded for this clone. At one boundary the junction diverges from the germline segment, which might be a read error. The V gene is TRBV27, the J gene TRBJ1-6; weak D call: TRBD1 (5 bases). CDR1 is MNHEY and CDR2 is SMNVEV in the germline V gene (reference sequence). The CDR3 has 13 amino acids. This chain's CDR3 is CASSLTFRDVSLF. The CDR3 nucleotides are TGTGCCAGCAGTTTAACCTTCCGGGACGTCAGCCTATTT.

This chain links TRBV25-1 with TRBJ1-6; D is uncertain. The CDR3 is made up of 16 amino acids. CDR1 is MGHDK, CDR2 SYGVNS, per germline. V dropped 1 base and J dropped 14 bases, with 21 bases sitting between them. The CDR3 spells CASSESQSPAARTLHF. CDR3 in DNA: TGTGCCAGCAGTGAATCCCAAAGTCCGGCGGCACGGACCCTCCACTTT.

J is TRBJ2-2 and V is TRBV6-5, with D unresolved. Trimming shortened V by 9 bases and J by 5 bases, and 7 bases separated the two germline ends. The germline V gene has CDR1 MNHEY and CDR2 SVGAGI. The CDR3 consists of 11 residues. CDR3 DNA: TGTGCCAGTGGGTATACCGGGGAGCTGTTTTTT. Translated: CASGYTGELFF.

V is TRBV27 and J is TRBJ2-7, with a possible D match to TRBD1 (6 bases). Trimming stripped 6 bases from V and 1 base from J, with 13 bases between. Germline assignment: CDR1 MNHEY and CDR2 SMNVEV (reference sequence). The CDR3 has 14 residues. This CDR3 is CASRIRTGSYEQYF. CDR3 nucleotide sequence: TGTGCCAGCAGAATACGCACAGGGTCCTACGAGCAGTACTTC.

The chain links TRBV6-6 to TRBJ2-1; D is uncertain. This CDR3 has 14 residues. Germline lookup yields CDR1 MNHNY and CDR2 SVGAGI (reference sequence). Trimming cost V 2 bases and J 7 bases, with 12 bases left between them. CDR3 sequence reads: CASSYRAARNEQFF. As DNA, the CDR3 is TGTGCCAGCAGTTACAGGGCCGCAAGGAATGAGCAGTTCTTC.

In its sample, this clone was seen once. This chain uses TRBV19 with TRBJ2-7, with 8 nucleotides matching TRBD2. The V gene's germline CDR1 is LNHDA and CDR2 SQIVND (reference sequence). Trimming at V came to 5 bases and at J to 4 bases, leaving 7 bases not matched to a gene. The CDR3 has 14 amino acids. The CDR3 bases are TGTGCCAGTAGTGACATAGCGGGAACATACGAGCAGTACTTC. Amino acids: CASSDIAGTYEQYF.

The V gene is TRBV5-1, the J gene TRBJ1-1; maybe TRBD1 (5 bases). The V end was cut by 4 bases, the J end by 3 bases, with 13 bases between. Germline CDR1 reads SGHRS; CDR2 reads YFSETQ. The CDR3 runs 14 residues. For the CDR3, the DNA is TGCGCCAGCAGCATGGAGGGGTTGGACACTGAAGCTTTCTTT. Translated, it gives CASSMEGLDTEAFF.

V and J are TRBV24-1 and TRBJ2-6; D may be TRBD1 (6 bases). V lost 5 bases and J lost 2, with 15 bases in between. Germline loops: CDR1 KGHDR, CDR2 SFDVKD. There are 17 residues in the CDR3. CDR3 DNA: TGTGCCACCAGTGCCGTGACAGGTGAAACTGGGGCCAACGTCCTGACTTTC. Translation gives CATSAVTGETGANVLTF.

The count of this clone is one. The chain carries TRBV19 and TRBJ2-5; 7 bases align to TRBD1. CDR1 is LNHDA, CDR2 SQIVND, per germline (reference sequence). The trim removed 3 bases at V and 5 bases at J, leaving 3 bases unmatched. The CDR3 sequence is 13 residues long. Written as DNA, the CDR3 is TGTGCCAGTAGTATTCAGGGGGTTGAGACCCAGTACTTC. Translation gives CASSIQGVETQYF. The full variable domain, completed using reference TRBV19 and TRBJ2-5, is DGGITQSPKYLFRKEGQNVTLSCEQNLNHDAMYWYRQDPGQGLRLIYYSQIVNDFQKGDIAEGYSVSREKKESFPLTVTSAQKNPTAFYLCASSIQGVETQYFGPGTRLLVL.